This T cell receptor beta chain was sequenced during a study of T cell responses to AZD1222 COVID-19 vaccine. General observations from the study: Only 5 or 6 AZD1222 recipients were seropositive at baseline. Vaccine-associated CD4 TCRs spanned spike, dominant at 160-218 and 743-854.

The protocol was immunoSEQ multiplex PCR, while the TCRdb copy is restricted to in-frame clones and leaves out a portion. This table has about 120,000 clones, about nine tenths appearing once. V lost 7 bases, J lost 2 bases, and 15 bases lay in between. The CDR3 length is 14 residues. Germline CDR1 is MNHEY and CDR2 is SVGAGI. Concerning this clone itself: Antigen specificity is unknown.

This chain connects TRBV6-5 to TRBJ2-7, with unresolved D. The TCR comes from an adult who received the MenACWY meningococcal vaccine as a control. This specimen consisted of peripheral blood, obtained 28 days after the second dose of the MenACWY control vaccine. The CDR3, as DNA: TGTGCCAGCACCAACCCGGAACCGCCCTACGAGCAGTACGTC. This gives the protein CASTNPEPPYEQYV.